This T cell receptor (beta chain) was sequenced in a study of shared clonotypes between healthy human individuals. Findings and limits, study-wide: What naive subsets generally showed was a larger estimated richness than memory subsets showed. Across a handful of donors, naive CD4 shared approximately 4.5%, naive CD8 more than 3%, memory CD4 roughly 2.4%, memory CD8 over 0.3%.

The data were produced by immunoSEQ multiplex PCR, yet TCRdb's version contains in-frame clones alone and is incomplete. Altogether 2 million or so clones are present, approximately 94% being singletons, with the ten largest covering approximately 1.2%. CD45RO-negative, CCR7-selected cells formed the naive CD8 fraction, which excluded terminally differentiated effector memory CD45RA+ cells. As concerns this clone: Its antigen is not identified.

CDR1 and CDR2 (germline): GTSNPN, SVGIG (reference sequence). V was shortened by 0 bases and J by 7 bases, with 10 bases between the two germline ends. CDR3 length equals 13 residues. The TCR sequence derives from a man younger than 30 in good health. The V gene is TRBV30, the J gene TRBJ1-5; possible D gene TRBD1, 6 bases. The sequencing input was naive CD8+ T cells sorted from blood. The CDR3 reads CAWSVGTPQPQHF. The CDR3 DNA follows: TGTGCCTGGAGTGTAGGGACACCACAGCCCCAGCATTTT.